The 20 T cell receptor beta chains below were found in one sample sequenced in a study of identical twins. TCRdb called the 5' RACE reads again in MiXCR, with one record for every CDR3 protein. The table records hundreds of thousands of distinct CDR3 sequences, 5.5% to 8% of them present only once. Another study also made use of these data, one on yellow fever vaccine responses in identical twins.

The sample consisted of memory (CD45RO+) T cells sorted from blood. These receptors originate from a woman between 18 and 29 years old in good health.

J is TRBJ2-5 and V is TRBV4-2; 11 bases agree with TRBD2. CDR1 and CDR2 (germline): LGHNA, YNFKEQ. The CDR3 length is 15 residues. Unmatched junction bases numbered 3, after V lost 4 bases and J lost 2 bases. The CDR3, as DNA: TGTGCCAGCAGCCCGCTAGCGGGGGGACAAGAGACCCAGTACTTC. Translation gives CASSPLAGGQETQYF.

This clonotype was counted at least ten times. V and J are TRBV4-1 and TRBJ2-1; D remains unclear. Between the trimmed V and J ends, which lost 0 bases and 1 base, there was a span of 10 bases. Looked up from germline, CDR1 is MGHRA and CDR2 is YSYEKL. CDR3 length equals 16 residues. The CDR3 bases are TGCGCCAGCAGCCAAGATTCGGCAATATCCTACAATGAGCAGTTCTTC. It specifies CASSQDSAISYNEQFF.

There are a few counts of this clonotype. This chain connects TRBV20-1 to TRBJ2-1; 9 nucleotides match TRBD2. The germline gives CDR1 DFQATT, CDR2 SNEGSKA (reference sequence). Trimming cost V 6 bases and J 2 bases; bases outside gene matches: 8. This CDR3 region has 15 residues. The CDR3 sequence: CSAPLTSGPYNEQFF. The CDR3 DNA is TGCAGTGCCCCCCTCACTAGCGGGCCCTACAATGAGCAGTTCTTC.

The table lists this clonotype with a few counts. V and J are TRBV16 and TRBJ2-5; D is uncertain. Germline CDR1 KGHSY, CDR2 FQNENV. V was pared by 0 bases and J by 5 bases, with 10 bases between. The CDR3 consists of 14 residues. The DNA for the CDR3 is TGTGCCAGCAGCCAATCCTACGTAGGGGAGACCCAGTACTTC. It yields the protein CASSQSYVGETQYF.

This clonotype was counted at least ten times. The chain links TRBV20-1 to TRBJ2-7; the D is unclear. The CDR3 has 13 residues. V lost 4 bases and J lost 1, with 11 bases in between. Per germline, CDR1 DFQATT and CDR2 SNEGSKA (reference sequence). The CDR3 sequence: CSAKAMSSYEQYV. CDR3 bases: TGCAGTGCTAAAGCCATGTCGTCCTACGAGCAGTACGTC.

This clonotype appeared many times. The CDR3 DNA reads as TGTGCCAGCAGTTGGAACACCGGGGAGCTGTTTTTT. This translates into CASSWNTGELFF. This chain connects TRBV12-3 or TRBV12-4 to TRBJ2-2; D is ambiguous. Trimming left V 4 bases short and J 1 base short, with 1 base between. This CDR3 has 12 amino acids.

This clonotype appeared a few times. The gene calls are TRBV6-1 and TRBJ2-2, with 8 nucleotides matching TRBD1. V shed 4 bases and J 7 bases; nucleotides not matched to a gene: 5. The germline V gene encodes CDR1 MNHNS and CDR2 SASEGT. The length of the CDR3 is 14 residues. CDR3 amino acids: CASSGTGSNGELFF. DNA of the CDR3: TGTGCCAGCAGTGGGACAGGGTCAAACGGGGAGCTGTTTTTT.

This chain uses TRBV5-1 with TRBJ2-5, with 7 bases matching TRBD1. Germline assignment: CDR1 SGHRS and CDR2 YFSETQ. This CDR3 spans 14 amino acids. The V segment lost 1 base and the J segment 3 bases; nucleotides outside the gene matches: 3. The CDR3 DNA follows: TGCGCCAGCAGCTTGTGGGGACAGAAAGAGACCCAGTACTTC. Amino acids: CASSLWGQKETQYF.

This clonotype was counted ten times or more. This rearrangement joins TRBV20-1 to TRBJ1-5, with D unclear. This CDR3 is 13 amino acids long. CDR1 DFQATT and CDR2 SNEGSKA come from the germline V gene (reference sequence). Trimming stripped 0 bases from V and 3 bases from J, with 6 bases between. Written as DNA, the CDR3 is TGCAGTGCTAGAGATAGTCCCAATCAGCCCCAGCATTTT. Its translation: CSARDSPNQPQHF.

This clonotype has at least ten counts. This chain uses TRBV24-1 with TRBJ2-1; D is perhaps TRBD1 or TRBD2 (7 bases each). CDR3 length: 15 residues. The germline CDR1 and CDR2 sequences are KGHDR and SFDVKD. Trimming stripped 3 bases from V and 6 bases from J, with 14 bases between. CDR3 sequence reads: CATSDAARGGNEQFF. The CDR3 DNA reads TGTGCCACCAGTGATGCCGCCAGGGGGGGCAATGAGCAGTTCTTC.

The rearrangement joins TRBV11-2 to TRBJ2-1; 16 bases are a match to TRBD2. Per germline, CDR1 SGHAT and CDR2 FQNNGV. The ends lost 3 bases at V and 7 bases at J; junction bases unmatched: 9. The CDR3 totals 18 residues. CDR3 sequence reads: CASSLGTSGRALGNEQFF. CDR3 sequence (DNA): TGTGCCAGCAGCTTGGGGACTAGCGGGAGGGCCCTAGGAAATGAGCAGTTCTTC.

J is TRBJ2-1 and V is TRBV5-4, with a tentative D call TRBD2 (6 bases). Trimming took off 4 bases at V and 0 bases at J, with 14 bases between the two ends. Germline V gene lookup returns CDR1 SGHNT and CDR2 YYREEE (reference sequence). This CDR3 contains 16 residues. The CDR3 region is CASSPPGLSSYNEQFF. The CDR3 nucleotides read TGTGCCAGCAGCCCCCCGGGACTGAGCTCCTACAATGAGCAGTTCTTC.

The rearrangement uses TRBV4-2 and TRBJ1-1; the match to TRBD1 covers 9 bases. Per germline, CDR1 LGHNA and CDR2 YNFKEQ. CDR3 length: 16 amino acids. V gave up 1 base and J gave up 5 bases; unmatched junction bases: 8. As DNA, the CDR3 is TGTGCCAGCAGCCAAGCTTTTAGGACAGGGGAAACTGAAGCTTTCTTT. Translation gives CASSQAFRTGETEAFF.

V and J are TRBV6-1 and TRBJ2-1; TRBD1 agrees at 8 bases. Germline CDR1 and CDR2: MNHNS and SASEGT. The CDR3 length is 16 residues. The V gene end was trimmed by 6 bases and the J gene end by 8 bases; junction bases not matched to a gene: 15. CDR3 in DNA: TGTGCCAGCAGGACCACCCGGACAGGGTTTGGATATGAGCAGTTCTTC. It encodes CASRTTRTGFGYEQFF.

This clonotype was recorded many times. The genes are TRBV5-6 and TRBJ1-2; D not certain. The CDR3 has 14 residues. V was trimmed by 0 bases and J by 4 bases, leaving 10 bases between them. Per the germline V gene, CDR1 is SGHDT and CDR2 is YYEEEE. The CDR3 DNA sequence: TGTGCCAGCAGCTTGGTGCAGTTCCCCTATGGCTACACCTTC. It translates to CASSLVQFPYGYTF.

This clonotype appeared many times. The V call is TRBV24-1, the J call TRBJ2-6; TRBD2 is a possible D gene (5 bases). The CDR3 has 15 amino acids. Germline loops: CDR1 KGHDR, CDR2 SFDVKD. Trimming took off 4 bases at V and 4 bases at J, with 10 bases between the two ends. The CDR3 loop is CATSDPGVGANVLTF. The CDR3 coding sequence is TGTGCCACCAGTGACCCCGGGGTAGGGGCCAACGTCCTGACTTTC.

The sample holds many counts of this clonotype. This sequence joins TRBV20-1 and TRBJ2-5; 12 bases align to TRBD2. The CDR3 spans 14 residues. The V and J ends lost 5 bases and 2 bases, in that order; junction bases with no gene match: 3. Germline lookup yields CDR1 DFQATT and CDR2 SNEGSKA (reference sequence). The CDR3 reads CSASGLAGQETQYF. The CDR3 DNA sequence: TGCAGTGCTTCAGGACTAGCGGGACAAGAGACCCAGTACTTC.

At least ten counts were recorded for this clonotype. J is TRBJ1-1 and V is TRBV2; 8 bases fit TRBD1. V lost 0 bases and J lost 6; bases outside the gene matches: 0. CDR1 and CDR2 (germline): SNHLY, FYNNEI. This CDR3 spans 13 amino acids. The CDR3 DNA reads as TGTGCCAGCAGTGAAGCGACAGGGGCTGAAGCTTTCTTT. It encodes CASSEATGAEAFF.

This clonotype was seen repeatedly, ten times or more. The chain is built from TRBV2 and TRBJ2-2, with D tentatively TRBD1 (6 bases). Germline V gives CDR1 SNHLY, CDR2 FYNNEI. The CDR3 is 14 residues long. Trimming left V 6 bases short and J 5 bases short, with 13 bases between. CDR3 residues: CASSLQGMTGELFF. CDR3 nucleotides: TGTGCCAGCAGCTTACAGGGTATGACCGGGGAGCTGTTTTTT.

This clonotype showed up just a few times. The CDR3 DNA follows: TGTGCCAGCAGGCCACACAGGGGTTCACCCCTCCACTTT. Amino acids: CASRPHRGSPLHF. V and J are TRBV12-3 or TRBV12-4 and TRBJ1-6; 7 bases are shared with TRBD1. The CDR3 has 13 amino acids. The J segment lost 9 bases and the V segment lost 6 bases, leaving 5 bases of the junction unmatched.